This is a list of T cell receptor beta chains from one sample in a study of shared T cell receptors in the human thymus. Method: immunoSEQ multiplex PCR; TCRdb's copy keeps in-frame clones and lacks some. The sample includes 500,000 to 750,000 clones, around 87% seen only once; the top ten take over 0.008%. These same records also appear under a second study, on human thymus T cells.

The sequencing input was thymocytes. Every receptor here comes from a boy younger than two with a congenital heart defect. Each CDR3 is given with its conserved first and last residue. The D gene is left open where the match is weak. Not all rows give a size; the values are once, few, many and, for expanded clones, a class.

d_gene	j_gene	v_gene	abundance	CDR3nt	CDR3aa
.	TRBJ2-7	TRBV28	.	TGTGCCAGCAGTTTGGGGGGAGGGGGGTCCGAGCAGTACTTC	CASSLGGGGSEQYF
TRBD1	TRBJ1-1	TRBV5-8	.	TGTGCCAGCAGCAAACGGGACAGGGGCTCGACTGAAGCTTTCTTT	CASSKRDRGSTEAFF
.	TRBJ2-6	TRBV29-1	.	TGCAGCGTACTCCGTCCTAGCTACTCTGGGGCCAACGTCCTGACTTTC	CSVLRPSYSGANVLTF
.	TRBJ2-1	TRBV27	.	TGTGCCAGCAGCCCAGGCGGGGAGTGGAGGCAGTTCTTC	CASSPGGEWRQFF
.	TRBJ2-1	TRBV6-1	.	TGTGGGACTGCTATGGCTCTTCACAATGAGCAGTTCTTC	CGTAMALHNEQFF
TRBD2	TRBJ2-7	TRBV11-1	.	TGTGCCAGCAGCGCTAGCGGGGAGGGCCTCTACGAGCAGTACTTC	CASSASGEGLYEQYF
.	TRBJ2-1	TRBV18	.	TGTGCCAGCTCACCAGAGGGGGACTCCTACAATGAGCAGTTCTTC	CASSPEGDSYNEQFF
.	TRBJ2-7	TRBV12-5	.	TGTGCTAGTGGTTTGGTACCAGGACAGACCTACGAGCAGTACTTC	CASGLVPGQTYEQYF
TRBD2	TRBJ2-7	TRBV6-1	.	TGTGCCAGCAGTGAAGGAGGTAGGGAGGGGCCCTACGAGCAGTACTTC	CASSEGGREGPYEQYF
TRBD1	TRBJ1-2	TRBV28	.	TGTGCCAGCAGTCCCAGACAGGGCGGACTCTCCTGGGGCTACACCTTC	CASSPRQGGLSWGYTF
TRBD2	TRBJ2-3	TRBV9	.	TGTGCCAGCAGCCTAAGACTAGCGGGAGGACTCACAGATACGCAGTATTTT	CASSLRLAGGLTDTQYF
TRBD2	TRBJ2-1	TRBV15	.	TGTGCCACCAGCGCCCATAGCGGGAGGGCGATCCACTCCTACAATGAGCAGTTCTTC	CATSAHSGRAIHSYNEQFF
.	TRBJ1-5	TRBV11-3	once	TGTGCCAGCAGCTTTCGGGGGGCTGGCAATCAGCCCCAGCATTTT	CASSFRGAGNQPQHF
TRBD1	TRBJ2-5	TRBV15	once	TGTGCCACCAGCAGAGGAGACAGGGTGGGACAAGAGACCCAGTACTTC	CATSRGDRVGQETQYF
TRBD1	TRBJ1-3	TRBV28	.	TGTGCCAGCAGTTTACGGCAGGGGGCCCAACCTCGGGGAAACACCATATATTTT	CASSLRQGAQPRGNTIYF
.	TRBJ2-7	TRBV5-4	.	TGTGCCAGCAGCGGAGGGATCCAAGGTGGCTACGAGCAGTACTTC	CASSGGIQGGYEQYF
TRBD1	TRBJ2-6	TRBV7-6	.	TGTGCCAGCAGCTTAGTTGTCAGGGGGTTGTCTGGGGCCAACGTCCTGACTTTC	CASSLVVRGLSGANVLTF
TRBD1	TRBJ1-3	TRBV12-5	.	TGTGCTAGTGGTTTGGGGCGACAGGGTAGGTCCTCTGGAAACACCATATATTTT	CASGLGRQGRSSGNTIYF
TRBD1	TRBJ1-1	TRBV7-9	.	TGTGCCAGCAGCCTTATACTATGGACAGGGGAAACTGAAGCTTTCTTT	CASSLILWTGETEAFF
TRBD1	TRBJ1-2	TRBV10-3	.	TGTGCCATCAGTGAGGGGACAGGGCATGGCTACACCTTC	CAISEGTGHGYTF
TRBD2	TRBJ2-7	TRBV5-4	.	TGTGCCAGCAGCTTGGGAGGGACTATCCACGGGAACGAGCAGTACTTC	CASSLGGTIHGNEQYF
TRBD1	TRBJ2-3	TRBV11-2	once	TGTGCCAGCAGCTTAGTCAGGGGGCGCAAAGGTACAGATACGCAGTATTTT	CASSLVRGRKGTDTQYF
.	TRBJ2-5	TRBV19	.	TGTGCCAGTAGTATGGCAGGGAAGACCCAGTACTTC	CASSMAGKTQYF
.	TRBJ1-2	TRBV27	.	TGTGCCAGCAGTTTCAGAAGGAGGGCCTATGGCTACACCTTC	CASSFRRRAYGYTF